The 5 T cell receptor beta chains below come from one sample, sequenced in a study of CD8 T cells in Susac syndrome. RNA amounts of 0.5 to 1 ug underwent reverse transcription with random hexamers. From the immunoSEQ multiplex PCR reads, TCRdb called clonotypes with MiXCR, one entry per CDR3 protein. The sample holds about 52,000 distinct CDR3 sequences, 93% seen once. Sequencing was performed on CD8+ T cells from PBMCs. All receptors derive from a human donor with multiple sclerosis.

The V and J genes are TRBV7-9 and TRBJ1-5, with TRBD1 as a possible D gene (6 bases). CDR3 length equals 16 residues. Trimming cost V 0 bases and J 5 bases, with 14 bases left between them. Per the germline V gene, CDR1 is SEHNR and CDR2 is FQNEAQ (reference sequence). The CDR3 coding sequence is TGTGCCAGCAGCTTAGCGCTTGGAGGGGGATATCAGCCCCAGCATTTT. Amino acid sequence: CASSLALGGGYQPQHF.

The chain employs TRBV5-6 and TRBJ1-2; no clear D gene. V was clipped by 2 bases and J by 3 bases, with 11 bases between them. The CDR3 length is 14 residues. CDR1 and CDR2 (germline): SGHDT, YYEEEE. The CDR3 spells CASSFFTADYGYTF. The CDR3 bases are TGTGCCAGCAGCTTTTTCACGGCTGACTATGGCTACACCTTC.

J is TRBJ2-4 and V is TRBV13; 9 bases are a match to TRBD1. The V segment lost 8 bases and the J segment 5 bases; nucleotides outside the gene matches: 10. Germline V gives CDR1 PRHDT, CDR2 FYEKMQ (reference sequence). The CDR3 is 15 amino acids. CDR3 amino acids: CASAGTGKGENIQYF. The CDR3 bases are TGTGCCAGCGCCGGGACAGGGAAAGGCGAAAACATTCAGTACTTC.

The J gene is TRBJ2-4, the V gene TRBV29-1, with D possibly matching TRBD1 (5 bases). This CDR3 comprises 17 residues. The germline CDR1 and CDR2 sequences are SQVTM and ANQGSEA. Trimming stripped 4 bases from V and 0 bases from J, with 19 bases between. CDR3 in DNA: TGCAGCGTTGTATGTCAGGGCATAGGCCAAGCCAAAAACATTCAGTACTTC. It specifies CSVVCQGIGQAKNIQYF.

The chain is built from TRBV30 and TRBJ2-1; TRBD1 aligns across 8 bases. CDR1 is GTSNPN, CDR2 SVGIG, per germline (reference sequence). This CDR3 is built from 12 residues. J gave up 9 bases and V 5 bases, and 6 bases lay outside the gene matches. CDR3 DNA: TGTGCCTGGGAGGGACAGGCGGGTGAGCAGTTCTTC. Translated, it gives CAWEGQAGEQFF.